This TCR beta chain was captured in a study of cytomegalovirus exposure and HLA in healthy donors. Broader study findings: It was taken for granted in presence/absence analyses that sequencing depth across donors was roughly uniform.

CDR1 and CDR2 (germline): SGHAT, FQNNGV. The CDR3 has 16 residues. Trimming took off 1 base at V and 3 bases at J, with 16 bases between the two ends. 13 Jbeta primers and 60 Vbeta primers were used for the PCR. Methods used by the authors: Later, roughly 80 million unique TCR beta chains were counted in an analysis, and roughly 11 million of them were shared. TCRdb's table, derived via immunoSEQ multiplex PCR, lists solely in-frame clones and lacks some. V, J and clone size derive from that table, while D and trimming were established from the DNA sequence. This sample has 150,000 to 200,000 clones, with around 76% found just once. With regard to this clone: The target antigen is unknown.

This TCR was sampled from a girl between 10 and 17 years old in good health and CMV-seropositive. The specimen sequenced was PBMCs. The chain couples TRBV11-2 to TRBJ2-7; D possibly corresponds to TRBD2 (6 bases). The CDR3 sequence is CASSLGSATTSYEQYF. The CDR3 DNA reads TGTGCCAGCAGCTTAGGAAGTGCTACGACTAGCTACGAGCAGTACTTC.